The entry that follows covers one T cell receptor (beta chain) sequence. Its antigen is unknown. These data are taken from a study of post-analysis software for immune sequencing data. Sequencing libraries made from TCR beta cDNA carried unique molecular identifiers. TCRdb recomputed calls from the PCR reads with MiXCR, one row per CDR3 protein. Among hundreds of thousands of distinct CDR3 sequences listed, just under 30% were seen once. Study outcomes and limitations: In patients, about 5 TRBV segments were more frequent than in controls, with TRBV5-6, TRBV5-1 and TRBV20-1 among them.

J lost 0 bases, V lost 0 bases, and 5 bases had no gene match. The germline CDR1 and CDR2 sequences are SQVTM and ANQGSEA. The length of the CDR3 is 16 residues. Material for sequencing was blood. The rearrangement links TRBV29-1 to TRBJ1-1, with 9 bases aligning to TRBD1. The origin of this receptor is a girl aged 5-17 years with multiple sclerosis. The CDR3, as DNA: TGCAGCGTTGAAGATCGGACAGGGGCCCTGAACACTGAAGCTTTCTTT. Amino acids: CSVEDRTGALNTEAFF.